The source of this T cell receptor beta chain is a study of blood T cell repertoires in COVID-19. In the original analysis: Reference gene primer amplification gave nucleated cell count estimates. Generated by immunoSEQ multiplex PCR, the TCRdb table keeps only in-frame clones and is missing some. V, J and clone size derive from that table, while D and trimming were established from the DNA sequence. Of tens of thousands of clones in the sample, 85% to 90% are singletons; the top ten hold roughly 5.3%. This clone was picked up a small number of times. The CDR3 covers 13 residues. Germline CDR1 reads SEHNR; CDR2 reads FQNEAQ (reference sequence). Between the trimmed V and J ends, which lost 2 bases and 3 bases, there was a span of 7 bases.

The source of this sequence is a man aged 55 to 70 with active COVID-19. The chain is built from TRBV7-9 and TRBJ1-1; unclear D gene. The sample comprised peripheral blood. The CDR3 DNA is TGTGCCAGCAGCTTACGGCGGGACACTGAAGCTTTCTTT. Residues: CASSLRRDTEAFF.